What follows are 11 T cell receptor beta chains derived from one specimen sequenced in a study of blood T cell repertoires in COVID-19. The repertoire was sequenced with immunoSEQ multiplex PCR; TCRdb's copy has only in-frame clones and lacks some. The profile covers about 150,000 clones, with 80% appearing a single time and 0.45% to 0.6% taken by the ten largest. Material: peripheral blood. The source of these receptors is a man aged 60 to 69 with acute or convalescent COVID-19.

For this clone: Other DNA sequences in this specimen translate into the identical CDR3. The V gene is TRBV20-1, the J gene TRBJ2-1; D is possibly TRBD2 (6 bases). With 3 bases removed from V and 7 bases from J, the gap between germline ends came to 7 bases. CDR3 length: 11 residues. CDR1 and CDR2 from the germline V gene are DFQATT and SNEGSKA (reference sequence). The CDR3 spells CSARGGNEQFF. CDR3 DNA sequence: TGCAGTGCTAGGGGAGGTAATGAGCAGTTCTTC.

The chain employs TRBV4-2 and TRBJ2-2, with TRBD2 matching 7 bases. The V and J ends lost 4 bases and 8 bases, in that order; junction bases with no gene match: 4. The CDR3 has 13 amino acids. Germline V gene data show CDR1 as LGHNA and CDR2 as YNFKEQ. DNA of the CDR3: TGTGCCAGCAGCCCCACCGGGAGGGGGGAGCTGTTTTTT. It codes for CASSPTGRGELFF.

The count of this clone is one. The chain combines TRBV6-5 with TRBJ1-1; TRBD1 matches at 8 bases. Per the germline V gene, CDR1 is MNHEY and CDR2 is SVGAGI. The CDR3 consists of 12 residues. With 6 bases clipped from V and 11 bases from J, the junction kept 8 bases outside the gene matches. CDR3 coding DNA: TGTGCCAGCAGGTCCGGGACAGGTGGGGCTTTCTTT. Translated, it gives CASRSGTGGAFF.

DNA of the CDR3: TGTGCCAGCTCAGGAGGGACAGGGTCCTACGAGCAGTACTTC. This codes for CASSGGTGSYEQYF. The chain links TRBV18 to TRBJ2-7; TRBD1 matches at 9 bases. J was trimmed by 1 base and V by 5 bases; bases with no gene match: 3. Germline V gene sequence: CDR1 KGHSH, CDR2 LQKENI. The CDR3 has 14 residues.

The V call is TRBV24-1, the J call TRBJ1-5, with D tentatively TRBD1 (6 bases). Between the trimmed V and J ends, which lost 7 bases and 2 bases, there was a span of 11 bases. Germline V gives CDR1 KGHDR, CDR2 SFDVKD. This CDR3 has 14 amino acids. The CDR3 is CATSAGAGNQPQHF. The CDR3 region has the DNA TGTGCCACCAGCGCGGGGGCGGGCAATCAGCCCCAGCATTTT.

The chain couples TRBV10-3 to TRBJ1-6, with 10 bases identical to TRBD1. The CDR3 consists of 17 residues. V lost 3 bases, J lost 9 bases, and 11 bases stayed unmatched. Germline V CDR1 and CDR2: ENHRY, SYGVKD. The CDR3 DNA is TGTGCCATCAGTGAATCTTATTCGGGACAGGGGAGTTCACCCCTCCACTTT. It is translated as CAISESYSGQGSSPLHF.

The gene calls are TRBV6-5 and TRBJ2-7; possible D gene TRBD2, 5 bases. This CDR3 is built from 13 residues. Trimming cost V 5 bases and J 2 bases, with 10 bases left between them. Looked up from germline, CDR1 is MNHEY and CDR2 is SVGAGI. The CDR3 DNA reads as TGTGCCAGCAGTCCGAGCGGCCCCTACGAGCAGTACTTC. Encoded protein: CASSPSGPYEQYF.

This rearrangement joins TRBV7-2 to TRBJ1-5, with a possible D match to TRBD1 (6 bases). This CDR3 comprises 14 residues. The germline CDR1 and CDR2 sequences are SGHTA and FQGNSA. V gave up 3 bases and J gave up 5 bases, with 11 bases separating them. The CDR3 loop reads CASSFPDSYQPQHF. DNA of the CDR3: TGTGCCAGCAGCTTCCCGGACAGTTATCAGCCCCAGCATTTT.

The chain carries TRBV6-6 and TRBJ1-3; D possibly corresponds to TRBD1 (6 bases). The CDR3 loop spans 12 amino acids. Germline CDR1 MNHNY, CDR2 SVGAGI (reference sequence). Trimming shortened V by 10 bases and J by 4 bases, and 11 bases separated the two germline ends. This CDR3 is CATQGTGNTIYF. The CDR3 region has the DNA TGTGCCACCCAAGGGACAGGAAACACCATATATTTT.

This chain uses TRBV19 with TRBJ1-1; 12 positions match TRBD1. Germline lookup yields CDR1 LNHDA and CDR2 SQIVND (reference sequence). The V gene end was trimmed by 7 bases and the J gene end by 4 bases; junction bases not matched to a gene: 10. This CDR3 is 16 amino acids long. CDR3 in DNA: TGTGCCAGTACCCCTGGGACAGGGGGCGGCGGCACTGAAGCTTTCTTT. Translating gives CASTPGTGGGGTEAFF.

This chain links TRBV6-5 with TRBJ1-2; 7 bases line up with TRBD1. The V gene end was trimmed by 6 bases and the J gene end by 2 bases; junction bases not matched to a gene: 6. This CDR3 contains 14 residues. Germline CDR1 MNHEY, CDR2 SVGAGI. CDR3 bases: TGTGCCAGCAGCTCGGGGACAGCGAACTATGGCTACACCTTC. It encodes CASSSGTANYGYTF.